The subject of this entry is one TCR beta chain. The data belong to a study of technical replicates of blood from a handful of donors. V dropped 0 bases and J dropped 2 bases, with 6 bases sitting between them. This CDR3 is 13 amino acids long. CDR1 is SGDLS and CDR2 is YYNGEE in the germline V gene. The repertoire was sequenced with immunoSEQ multiplex PCR; TCRdb's copy has only in-frame clones and lacks some. The sample shows tens of thousands of clones, roughly four fifths of them seen only once. The gene calls are TRBV9 and TRBJ2-7, with D hard to call. Material: PBMCs. The sequence was collected from a human donor in good health. Some clones in this sample may be carry-over from other donors' samples. CDR3 bases: TGTGCCAGCAGCGTAGGAGCCACCTACGAGCAGTACTTC. Translation gives CASSVGATYEQYF.